The sequence of this T cell receptor beta chain was determined in a study of T cells in Graves' hyperthyroidism and ophthalmopathy. Broader study findings: Ophthalmopathy was predicted by the model a median of roughly 6.7 months ahead of onset. Within blood appeared most thyroid clonotypes that had expanded above 0.001.

Germline lookup yields CDR1 LNHNV and CDR2 YYDKDF (reference sequence). The length of the CDR3 is 15 residues. Trimming took 4 bases from V and 7 from J, leaving 17 bases between them. Regarding this clonotype: What it recognizes is unknown.

TCR beta CDR3 region amplification was performed from RNA transcripts. RT-PCR in the first round (using the HTBI primer set) targeted the TCR CDR3. TCRdb used MiXCR to reprocess the multiplex PCR reads, holding one entry per CDR3 protein. The sample lists some 620,000 distinct CDR3 sequences; around 15% were seen once. The gene calls are TRBV15 and TRBJ1-5; a weak D match, TRBD1 (6 bases). The sequenced sample consisted of blood. This receptor was taken from a woman in her twenties or thirties with Graves' hyperthyroidism. The CDR3 reads CATSIQAGVGQPQHF. CDR3 in DNA: TGTGCCACCAGCATCCAGGCAGGGGTAGGGCAGCCCCAGCATTTT.